A single T cell receptor beta chain is shown here with its context. Its antigen is unknown. The data originate from a study of vaccination and CD4 T cells after COVID-19. Cultured CD4+ T-cell DNA underwent Oncomine TCR Beta short-read sequencing. TCRdb reprocessed the PCR reads via MiXCR and lists one record per CDR3 protein. The sample comprises about 10,000 distinct CDR3 sequences, 26% of which are singletons, and roughly 46% rests with the top ten. Treatment meaning: 10-day PBMC culture with coronavirus spike peptide pools or control peptides (ViraFEST assay). On days 3 and 7, half the medium was swapped for fresh IL-2-containing medium. The CDR3 is made up of 15 amino acids. Germline loops: CDR1 SGHKS, CDR2 YYEKEE (reference sequence). Trimming took 0 bases from V and 2 from J, leaving 12 bases between them.

The chain employs TRBV5-5 and TRBJ2-7; D remains ambiguous. This clonotype was sampled from a human donor who received a COVID-19 vaccine. Sequences were derived from CD4+ T cells from blood, cultured in vitro, sampled before SARS-CoV-2 vaccination. The CDR3 sequence is CASSLGQATTYEQYF. CDR3 DNA sequence: TGTGCCAGCAGCTTGGGGCAGGCGACAACCTACGAGCAGTACTTC.